A single sample gave rise to the 18 T cell receptor beta chains below, sequenced in a study of blood T cell repertoires in COVID-19. Method: immunoSEQ multiplex PCR; TCRdb's copy keeps in-frame clones and lacks some. The data contain 350,000 to 550,000 clones, 80% to 90% of them singletons. Sequenced: peripheral blood. Receptor source: a woman in her thirties with acute or convalescent COVID-19.

V is TRBV7-3 and J is TRBJ2-3; D perhaps matches TRBD1 (5 bases). The ends were cut back, 4 bases at V and 5 bases at J, with 7 bases in the middle. In germline, CDR1 is SGHTA, CDR2 FQGTGA. There are 12 residues in the CDR3. CDR3 DNA: TGTGCCAGCAGCTCGCAGGGAGATACGCAGTATTTT. This translates into CASSSQGDTQYF.

The genes are TRBV7-3 and TRBJ2-5; weak D call: TRBD2 (5 bases). The CDR3 loop spans 13 amino acids. With 2 bases removed from V and 5 bases from J, the gap between germline ends came to 9 bases. Germline values: CDR1 SGHTA, CDR2 FQGTGA. CDR3 residues: CASSLGPGETQYF. For the CDR3, the DNA is TGTGCCAGCAGCTTAGGACCGGGGGAGACCCAGTACTTC. Supplemented by reference TRBV7-3 and TRBJ2-5, the full variable domain reads GAGVSQTPSNKVTEKGKYVELRCDPISGHTALYWYRQSLGQGPEFLIYFQGTGAADDSGLPNDRFFAVRPEGSVSTLKIQRTERGDSAVYLCASSLGPGETQYFGPGTRLLVL.

The chain has TRBV7-9 and TRBJ1-1; TRBD1 matches at 10 bases. Germline lookup yields CDR1 SEHNR and CDR2 FQNEAQ (reference sequence). The CDR3 loop spans 15 amino acids. Unmatched junction bases numbered 5, after V lost 5 bases and J lost 2 bases. The CDR3 spells CASSRRQGANTEAFF. CDR3 DNA: TGTGCCAGCAGCCGAAGACAGGGGGCTAACACTGAAGCTTTCTTT.

V usage is TRBV2 and J usage is TRBJ1-2; D gene unclear. CDR1 SNHLY and CDR2 FYNNEI come from the germline V gene. Trimming removed 1 base at V and 6 bases at J, with 18 bases between. This CDR3 is built from 16 residues. In DNA form, the CDR3 reads TGTGCCAGCAGTGAAGGGTCCGCGACACTCGTAGATGGCTACACCTTC. Translating gives CASSEGSATLVDGYTF.

The J gene is TRBJ1-6, the V gene TRBV3-1 (or the pseudogene TRBV3-2); 10 bases fit TRBD1. The germline V gene encodes CDR1 LGHDT and CDR2 YNNKEL (reference sequence). The V segment lost 1 base and the J segment 7 bases; nucleotides outside the gene matches: 4. The CDR3 length is 16 residues. The CDR3 protein is CASSQVRTGGNSPLHF. For the CDR3, the DNA is TGTGCCAGCAGCCAAGTGCGGACAGGGGGGAATTCACCCCTCCACTTT.

This clone has a single count. V usage is TRBV5-1 and J usage is TRBJ1-1, with D possibly TRBD1 on 5 matching bases. V lost 2 bases and J 4 bases, leaving 15 bases between the germline ends. The CDR3 sequence is 15 residues long. In germline, CDR1 is SGHRS, CDR2 YFSETQ. The CDR3 bases are TGCGCCAGCAGCTTTGGCGGGGCACAAGGCACTGAAGCTTTCTTT. As protein: CASSFGGAQGTEAFF.

This chain uses TRBV7-2 with TRBJ2-5; 8 positions agree with TRBD2. The ends lost 6 bases at V and 1 base at J; junction bases unmatched: 1. The CDR3 extends over 13 amino acids. Germline V gene lookup returns CDR1 SGHTA and CDR2 FQGNSA. The chain's CDR3 is CASSRGGQETQYF. The CDR3 coding sequence is TGTGCCAGCAGTCGGGGGGGCCAAGAGACCCAGTACTTC. Full variable domain (rest looked up from reference TRBV7-2 and TRBJ2-5): GAGVSQSPSNKVTEKGKDVELRCDPISGHTALYWYRQSLGQGLEFLIYFQGNSAPDKSGLPSDRFSAERTGGSVSTLTIQRTQQEDSAVYLCASSRGGQETQYFGPGTRLLVL.

This chain uses TRBV27 with TRBJ1-3; D is unclear. V was pared by 6 bases and J by 0 bases, with 12 bases between. Germline CDR1 reads MNHEY; CDR2 reads SMNVEV (reference sequence). This CDR3 contains 15 residues. The CDR3 bases are TGTGCCAGCAGCTACTCTGCGAACTCTGGAAACACCATATATTTT. It yields the protein CASSYSANSGNTIYF.

This chain uses TRBV12-3 or TRBV12-4 with TRBJ1-1; D not resolved. The length of the CDR3 is 13 residues. V shed 6 bases and J shed 5 bases, with 13 bases lying between them. The CDR3 reads CASSHQESTEAFF. CDR3 nucleotides: TGTGCCAGCAGCCACCAGGAAAGTACTGAAGCTTTCTTT.

The chain recombines TRBV9 with TRBJ2-2; D is unresolved. The germline gives CDR1 SGDLS, CDR2 YYNGEE. The V and J ends lost 1 base and 6 bases respectively, with 4 bases between them. This CDR3 is built from 12 residues. The CDR3 protein is CASSVRAGELFF. The DNA for the CDR3 is TGTGCCAGCAGCGTACGGGCCGGGGAGCTGTTTTTT.

The chain is built from TRBV10-3 and TRBJ1-3; 11 positions agree with TRBD1. CDR3 length: 13 amino acids. The trim removed 10 bases at V and 7 bases at J, leaving 6 bases unmatched. Germline CDR1 ENHRY, CDR2 SYGVKD. CDR3 bases: TGTGCCACGACTGGACAGGGGGCTAACACCATATATTTT. Amino acid sequence: CATTGQGANTIYF.

The rearrangement uses TRBV6-5 and TRBJ2-3; 7 positions agree with TRBD1. Germline-derived CDR1 and CDR2 are MNHEY and SVGAGI. V gave up 6 bases and J gave up 3 bases; unmatched junction bases: 6. This CDR3 has 14 residues. The CDR3 is CASRRDSLTDTQYF. The CDR3 bases are TGTGCCAGCAGGAGGGACAGTCTTACAGATACGCAGTATTTT.

The chain employs TRBV6-6 and TRBJ2-1, with TRBD1 matching over 8 bases. Germline V CDR1 and CDR2: MNHNY, SVGAGI (reference sequence). The CDR3 runs 16 residues. The V segment lost 3 bases and the J segment 8 bases; nucleotides outside the gene matches: 12. The CDR3 DNA reads as TGTGCCAGCAGTTATAAGGAGACAGGGGATAGGGATGAGCAGTTCTTC. Translating gives CASSYKETGDRDEQFF.

CDR3 sequence reads: CASSEGGQTNQPQHF. The CDR3 nucleotides are TGTGCCAGCAGTGAGGGGGGACAGACCAATCAGCCCCAGCATTTT. The V call is TRBV2, the J call TRBJ1-5; 7 nucleotides line up with TRBD1. CDR1 and CDR2 from the germline V gene are SNHLY and FYNNEI. The CDR3 is made up of 15 amino acids. J was trimmed by 3 bases and V by 3 bases; bases with no gene match: 5.

V gene TRBV7-8 combines with J gene TRBJ2-3; 7 nucleotides line up with TRBD1. CDR1 is SGHVS and CDR2 is FQNEAQ in the germline V gene. The junction had 5 bases not matched to a gene; V was cut back by 5 bases and J by 0 bases. The CDR3 totals 15 residues. DNA for the CDR3: TGTGCCAGCAGCCGAGACAGGGACAGCACAGATACGCAGTATTTT. Its translation: CASSRDRDSTDTQYF.

The rearrangement joins TRBV30 to TRBJ2-7; D perhaps matches TRBD2 (6 bases). This CDR3 has 14 amino acids. Germline loops: CDR1 GTSNPN, CDR2 SVGIG (reference sequence). Trimming cost V 0 bases and J 2 bases, with 11 bases left between them. CDR3 in DNA: TGTGCCTGGAGTGTACGGGGGTCGCCCTACGAGCAGTACTTC. Translated: CAWSVRGSPYEQYF.

This clone was seen a handful of times. This chain uses TRBV7-2 with TRBJ1-5; no definite D call. The germline V gene has CDR1 SGHTA and CDR2 FQGNSA. This CDR3 comprises 13 residues. V shed 5 bases and J shed 6 bases, with 11 bases lying between them. The CDR3 sequence: CASSLTSFQPQHF. DNA of the CDR3: TGTGCCAGCAGCCTGACTAGTTTTCAGCCCCAGCATTTT. Looking up the rest from reference TRBV7-2 and TRBJ1-5 gives the full variable domain: GAGVSQSPSNKVTEKGKDVELRCDPISGHTALYWYRQSLGQGLEFLIYFQGNSAPDKSGLPSDRFSAERTGGSVSTLTIQRTQQEDSAVYLCASSLTSFQPQHFGDGTRLSIL.

The gene calls are TRBV18 and TRBJ2-2, with TRBD1 matching 8 bases. The CDR3 covers 16 residues. From germline, CDR1 is KGHSH and CDR2 LQKENI. V dropped 2 bases and J dropped 1; count of bases not matched to a gene: 3. CDR3 bases: TGTGCCAGCTCACCATCCGGACAGGGGAACACCGGGGAGCTGTTTTTT. This encodes CASSPSGQGNTGELFF.